The clone carrying this T cell receptor (beta chain) showed up many times. Its cognate antigen is unknown. MiXCR, applied by TCRdb to the 5' RACE reads, yields one record per CDR3 protein. This sample yields around 140,000 distinct CDR3 sequences, of which approximately 10% are seen a single time; 4.1% belongs to the top ten. The data originate from a study of CD8 T cells in ankylosing spondylitis. Study-level points and caveats: Within ankylosing spondylitis blood, a TCR beta motif made up of several highly homologous variants appeared to be characteristic. From matched ankylosing spondylitis synovial fluid, disease-linked clones were reportedly recovered at significantly enriched levels. Past research had described some motif variants in reactive arthritis synovial fluid and blood.

This clonotype was obtained from a female donor with ankylosing spondylitis or in good health (not recorded which). Sequenced input: blood, either unsorted or a sorted T cell fraction (not recorded which).

CDR3 amino acids: CASSIPLGTSGKHEQFF. The DNA for the CDR3 is TGTGCCAGCAGCATCCCCCTTGGGACTAGCGGGAAGCATGAGCAGTTCTTC. The chain joins TRBV12-3 or TRBV12-4 to TRBJ2-1; 13 nucleotides align to TRBD2. J lost 8 bases, V lost 6 bases, and 13 bases had no gene match. The CDR3 sequence is 17 residues long.